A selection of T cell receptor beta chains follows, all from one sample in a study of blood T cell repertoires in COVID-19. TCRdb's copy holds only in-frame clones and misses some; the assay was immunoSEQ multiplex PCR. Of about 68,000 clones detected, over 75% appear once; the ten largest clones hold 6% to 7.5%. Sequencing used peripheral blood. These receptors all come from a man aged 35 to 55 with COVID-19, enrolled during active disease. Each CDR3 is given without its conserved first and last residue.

CDR3aa: ALQGSLPLGYGYT
v_gene: TRBV30
j_gene: TRBJ1-2

CDR3aa: ASSYQVGRFEEQY
v_gene: TRBV6-2/TRBV6-3
j_gene: TRBJ2-7

CDR3aa: ASSAPGTGKTEAF
v_gene: TRBV6-2/TRBV6-3
j_gene: TRBJ1-1

CDR3aa: ASSYSARERRAF
v_gene: TRBV6-5
j_gene: TRBJ1-1

CDR3aa: ASSVSLGAGGDGYT
v_gene: TRBV9
j_gene: TRBJ1-2

CDR3aa: ASSSGTVKAGELF
v_gene: TRBV7-8
j_gene: TRBJ2-2

CDR3aa: ASKAALSGNTIY
v_gene: TRBV19
j_gene: TRBJ1-3

CDR3aa: ASSFNYGAASYEQY
v_gene: TRBV28
j_gene: TRBJ2-7

CDR3aa: ASISTSGGQNTGELF
v_gene: TRBV11-2
j_gene: TRBJ2-2

CDR3aa: AMGPGDRTYEQY
v_gene: TRBV21-1
j_gene: TRBJ2-7

CDR3aa: ASSPGTDSNQPQH
v_gene: TRBV18
j_gene: TRBJ1-5

CDR3aa: AWSEKTRAQETQY
v_gene: TRBV30
j_gene: TRBJ2-5

CDR3aa: ASSAPPGDSQGDTEAF
v_gene: TRBV25-1
j_gene: TRBJ1-1

CDR3aa: ASSLGLAGYLF
v_gene: TRBV11-2
j_gene: TRBJ2-1

CDR3aa: ASSSRTGGNTIY
v_gene: TRBV28
j_gene: TRBJ1-3

CDR3aa: AREGGQGPHSGTQY
v_gene: TRBV7-9
j_gene: TRBJ2-3

CDR3aa: ASSVDRAGTGELF
v_gene: TRBV5-4
j_gene: TRBJ2-2

CDR3aa: ASSEDRRDNSPLH
v_gene: TRBV6-1
j_gene: TRBJ1-6

CDR3aa: ASSTRGVGNTIY
v_gene: TRBV6-5
j_gene: TRBJ1-3

CDR3aa: AIGTGQGREEQY
v_gene: TRBV10-3
j_gene: TRBJ2-7

CDR3aa: ASSLGGTTLDEQY
v_gene: TRBV7-9
j_gene: TRBJ2-7

CDR3aa: ASSMGQGGNEQF
v_gene: TRBV19
j_gene: TRBJ2-1

CDR3aa: ASCVGDHNSPLH
v_gene: TRBV11-1
j_gene: TRBJ1-6

CDR3aa: ASSFLGDRGHEQY
v_gene: TRBV27
j_gene: TRBJ2-7

CDR3aa: ASSGARNNQPQH
v_gene: TRBV2
j_gene: TRBJ1-5

CDR3aa: SVASSGGGEQF
v_gene: TRBV29-1
j_gene: TRBJ2-1

CDR3aa: ASSRQGLEF
v_gene: TRBV6-5
j_gene: TRBJ2-1

CDR3aa: ASSQKERGANTGELF
v_gene: TRBV5-1
j_gene: TRBJ2-2

CDR3aa: ASSPGGGGVNIQY
v_gene: TRBV11-2
j_gene: TRBJ2-4

CDR3aa: ASSGEEAIRPTQY
v_gene: TRBV2
j_gene: TRBJ2-3

CDR3aa: ASSPGLANYGYT
v_gene: TRBV6-5
j_gene: TRBJ1-2

CDR3aa: AWTGTSGNTIY
v_gene: TRBV30
j_gene: TRBJ1-3

CDR3aa: ATVTGSSYNEQF
v_gene: TRBV28
j_gene: TRBJ2-1

CDR3aa: ASSLDRGYYNEQF
v_gene: TRBV7-3
j_gene: TRBJ2-1

CDR3aa: ASSIRQGRQPQH
v_gene: TRBV19
j_gene: TRBJ1-5

CDR3aa: ASSVEAGPNTGELF
v_gene: TRBV9
j_gene: TRBJ2-2

CDR3aa: ASSQGQRSEQY
v_gene: TRBV3-1/TRBV3-2
j_gene: TRBJ2-7

CDR3aa: AWSVRGTGELF
v_gene: TRBV30
j_gene: TRBJ2-2

CDR3aa: ASSPAAGLDYEQY
v_gene: TRBV5-4
j_gene: TRBJ2-7

CDR3aa: ASSDSNTGGPDTQY
v_gene: TRBV6-4
j_gene: TRBJ2-3

CDR3aa: ASLGGKAPGELF
v_gene: TRBV12-2
j_gene: TRBJ2-2

CDR3aa: AWTLPPGAPLH
v_gene: TRBV30
j_gene: TRBJ1-6

CDR3aa: ASSRPPALAGLNEQF
v_gene: TRBV3-1/TRBV3-2
j_gene: TRBJ2-1

CDR3aa: ASSQVSQGAYEQY
v_gene: TRBV3-1/TRBV3-2
j_gene: TRBJ2-7

CDR3aa: ASIRSSGNTIY
v_gene: TRBV28
j_gene: TRBJ1-3